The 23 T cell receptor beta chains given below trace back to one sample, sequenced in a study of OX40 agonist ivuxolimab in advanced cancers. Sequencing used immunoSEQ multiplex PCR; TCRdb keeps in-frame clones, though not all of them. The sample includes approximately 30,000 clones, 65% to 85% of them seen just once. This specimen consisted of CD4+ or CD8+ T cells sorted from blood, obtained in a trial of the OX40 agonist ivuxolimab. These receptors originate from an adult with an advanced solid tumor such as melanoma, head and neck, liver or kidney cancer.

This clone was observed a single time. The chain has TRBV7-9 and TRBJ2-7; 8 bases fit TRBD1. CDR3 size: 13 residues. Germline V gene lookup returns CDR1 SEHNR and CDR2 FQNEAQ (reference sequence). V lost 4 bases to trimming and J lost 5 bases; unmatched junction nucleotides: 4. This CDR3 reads CASSSPDRDEQYF. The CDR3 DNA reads TGTGCCAGCAGCTCCCCGGACAGGGACGAGCAGTACTTC.

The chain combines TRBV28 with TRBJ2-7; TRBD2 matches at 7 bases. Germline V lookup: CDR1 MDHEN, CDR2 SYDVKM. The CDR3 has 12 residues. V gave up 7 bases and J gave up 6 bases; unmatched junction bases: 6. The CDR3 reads CASTRLAGEQYF. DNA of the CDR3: TGTGCCAGCACCCGACTAGCCGGCGAGCAGTACTTC. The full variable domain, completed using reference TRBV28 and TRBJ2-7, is DVKVTQSSRYLVKRTGEKVFLECVQDMDHENMFWYRQDPGLGLRLIYFSYDVKMKEKGDIPEGYSVSREKKERFSLILESASTNQTSMYLCASTRLAGEQYFGPGTRLTVT.

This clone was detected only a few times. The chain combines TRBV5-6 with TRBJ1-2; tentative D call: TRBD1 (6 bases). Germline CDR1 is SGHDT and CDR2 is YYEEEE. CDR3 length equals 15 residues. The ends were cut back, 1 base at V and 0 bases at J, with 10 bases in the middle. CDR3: CASSLRGGPNYGYTF. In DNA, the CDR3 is TGTGCCAGCAGCTTGAGGGGGGGCCCTAACTATGGCTACACCTTC.

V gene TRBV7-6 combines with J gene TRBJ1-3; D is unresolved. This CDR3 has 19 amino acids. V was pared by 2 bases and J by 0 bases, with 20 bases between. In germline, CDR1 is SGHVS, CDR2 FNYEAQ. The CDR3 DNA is TGTGCCAGCAGCTTAATTCCCGTATCGGACGGTGCCTCTGGAAACACCATATATTTT. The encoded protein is CASSLIPVSDGASGNTIYF. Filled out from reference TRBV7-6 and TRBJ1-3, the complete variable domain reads GAGVSQSPRYKVTKRGQDVALRCDPISGHVSLYWYRQALGQGPEFLTYFNYEAQQDKSGLPNDRFSAERPEGSISTLTIQRTEQRDSAMYRCASSLIPVSDGASGNTIYFGEGSWLTVV.

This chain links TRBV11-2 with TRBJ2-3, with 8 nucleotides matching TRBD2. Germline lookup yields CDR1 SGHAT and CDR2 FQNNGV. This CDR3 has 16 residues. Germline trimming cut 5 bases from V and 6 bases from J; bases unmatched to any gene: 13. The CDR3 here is CASSQVEASGPDTQYF. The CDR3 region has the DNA TGTGCCAGCAGCCAAGTTGAGGCTAGCGGGCCGGATACGCAGTATTTT.

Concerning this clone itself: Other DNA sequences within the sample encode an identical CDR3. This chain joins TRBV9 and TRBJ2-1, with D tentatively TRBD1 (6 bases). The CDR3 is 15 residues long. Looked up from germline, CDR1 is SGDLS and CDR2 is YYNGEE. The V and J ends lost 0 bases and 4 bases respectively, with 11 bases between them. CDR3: CASSVGSGAYNEQFF. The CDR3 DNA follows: TGTGCCAGCAGCGTAGGTTCAGGGGCTTACAATGAGCAGTTCTTC.

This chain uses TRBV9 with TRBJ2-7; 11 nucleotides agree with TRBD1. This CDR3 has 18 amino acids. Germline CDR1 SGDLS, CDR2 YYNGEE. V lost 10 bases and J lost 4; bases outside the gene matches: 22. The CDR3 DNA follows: TGTGCCCGCCGCGTAGAGGGGGACCTCGGGACAGGGGGGTACGAGCAGTACTTC. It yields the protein CARRVEGDLGTGGYEQYF.

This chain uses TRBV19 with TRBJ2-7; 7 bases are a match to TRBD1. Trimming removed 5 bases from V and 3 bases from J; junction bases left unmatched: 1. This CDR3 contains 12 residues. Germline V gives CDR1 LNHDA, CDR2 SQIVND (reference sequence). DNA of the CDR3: TGTGCCAGTAGTCCAGGGGGCTACGAGCAGTACTTC. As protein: CASSPGGYEQYF.

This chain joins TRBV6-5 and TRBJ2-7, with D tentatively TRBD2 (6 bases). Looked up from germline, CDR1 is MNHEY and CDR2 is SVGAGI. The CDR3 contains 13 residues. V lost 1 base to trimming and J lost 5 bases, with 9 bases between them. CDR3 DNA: TGTGCCAGCAGTTACTACCCTAGCGACGAGCAGTACTTC. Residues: CASSYYPSDEQYF.

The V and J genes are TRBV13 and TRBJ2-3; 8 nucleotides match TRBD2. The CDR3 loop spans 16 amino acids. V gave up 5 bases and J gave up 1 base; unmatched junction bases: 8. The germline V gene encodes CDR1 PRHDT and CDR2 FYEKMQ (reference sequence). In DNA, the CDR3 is TGTGCCAGCAGCCCGACCGGGACTAGGGGCACAGATACGCAGTATTTT. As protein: CASSPTGTRGTDTQYF. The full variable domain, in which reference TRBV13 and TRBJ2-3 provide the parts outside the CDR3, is AAGVIQSPRHLIKEKRETATLKCYPIPRHDTVYWYQQGPGQDPQFLISFYEKMQSDKGSIPDRFSAQQFSDYHSELNMSSLELGDSALYFCASSPTGTRGTDTQYFGPGTRLTVL.

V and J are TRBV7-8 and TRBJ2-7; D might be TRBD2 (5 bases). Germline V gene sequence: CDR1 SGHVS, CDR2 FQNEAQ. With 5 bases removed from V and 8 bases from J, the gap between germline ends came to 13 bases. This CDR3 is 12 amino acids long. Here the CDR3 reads CASSDAGVKQYF. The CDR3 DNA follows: TGTGCCAGCAGCGATGCGGGTGTTAAGCAGTACTTC.

CDR3: CASSLVGPSIEQYF. The CDR3 DNA reads TGTGCCAGCAGCTTAGTTGGCCCTTCGATCGAGCAGTACTTC. The chain links TRBV7-3 to TRBJ2-7; D gene ambiguous. Germline CDR1 SGHTA, CDR2 FQGTGA. The CDR3 covers 14 residues. Between the trimmed V and J ends, which lost 2 bases and 6 bases, there was a span of 14 bases.

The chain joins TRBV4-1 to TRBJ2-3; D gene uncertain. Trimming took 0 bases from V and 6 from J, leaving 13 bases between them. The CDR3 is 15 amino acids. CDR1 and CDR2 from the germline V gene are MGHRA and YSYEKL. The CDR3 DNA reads TGCGCCAGCAGCCAAGAGTTAAGGCTCCGCGATACGCAGTATTTT. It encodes CASSQELRLRDTQYF.

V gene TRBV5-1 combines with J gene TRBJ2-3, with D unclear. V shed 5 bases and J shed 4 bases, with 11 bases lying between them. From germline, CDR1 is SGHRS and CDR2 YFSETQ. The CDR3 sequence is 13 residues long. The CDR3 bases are TGCGCCAGCAGGTCACAATTCCCAGATACGCAGTATTTT. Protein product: CASRSQFPDTQYF.

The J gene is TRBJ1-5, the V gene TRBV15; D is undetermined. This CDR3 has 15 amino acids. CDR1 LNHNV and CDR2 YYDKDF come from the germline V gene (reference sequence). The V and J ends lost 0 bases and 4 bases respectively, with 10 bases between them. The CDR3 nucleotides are TGTGCCACCAGCAGAGAAAAGACGGCTAATCAGCCCCAGCATTTT. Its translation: CATSREKTANQPQHF.

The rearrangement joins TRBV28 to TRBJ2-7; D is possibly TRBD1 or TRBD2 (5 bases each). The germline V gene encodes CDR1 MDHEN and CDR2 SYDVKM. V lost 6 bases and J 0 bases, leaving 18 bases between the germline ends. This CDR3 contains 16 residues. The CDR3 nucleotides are TGTGCCAGCAGCCCACTCCGGGACCCCAGCTCCTACGAGCAGTACTTC. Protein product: CASSPLRDPSSYEQYF.

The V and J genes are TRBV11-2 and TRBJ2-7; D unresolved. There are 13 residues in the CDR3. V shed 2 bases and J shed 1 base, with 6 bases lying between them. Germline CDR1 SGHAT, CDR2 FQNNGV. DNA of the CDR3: TGTGCCAGCAGCTTACAGGTATCCTACGAGCAGTACTTC. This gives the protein CASSLQVSYEQYF.

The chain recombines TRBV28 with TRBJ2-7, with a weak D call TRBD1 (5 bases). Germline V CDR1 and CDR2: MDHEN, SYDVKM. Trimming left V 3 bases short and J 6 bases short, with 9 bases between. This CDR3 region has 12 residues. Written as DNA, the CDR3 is TGTGCCAGCAGTTTCCAGGGAAGCGAGCAGTACTTC. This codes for CASSFQGSEQYF. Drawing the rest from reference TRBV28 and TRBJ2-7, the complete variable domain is DVKVTQSSRYLVKRTGEKVFLECVQDMDHENMFWYRQDPGLGLRLIYFSYDVKMKEKGDIPEGYSVSREKKERFSLILESASTNQTSMYLCASSFQGSEQYFGPGTRLTVT.

CDR3 amino acids: CASSPPGGEQYF. The CDR3 bases are TGTGCCAGCAGCCCACCGGGGGGGGAGCAGTACTTC. This rearrangement joins TRBV7-9 to TRBJ2-7; the match to TRBD2 covers 8 bases. CDR1 is SEHNR and CDR2 is FQNEAQ in the germline V gene (reference sequence). This CDR3 spans 12 amino acids. V was clipped by 5 bases and J by 7 bases; unmatched bases: 4.

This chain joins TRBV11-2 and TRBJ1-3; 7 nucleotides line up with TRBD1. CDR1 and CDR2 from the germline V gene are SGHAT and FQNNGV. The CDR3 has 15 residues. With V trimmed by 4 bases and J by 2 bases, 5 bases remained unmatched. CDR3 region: CASSYGTVAGNTIYF. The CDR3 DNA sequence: TGTGCCAGCAGCTACGGGACAGTAGCTGGAAACACCATATATTTT.

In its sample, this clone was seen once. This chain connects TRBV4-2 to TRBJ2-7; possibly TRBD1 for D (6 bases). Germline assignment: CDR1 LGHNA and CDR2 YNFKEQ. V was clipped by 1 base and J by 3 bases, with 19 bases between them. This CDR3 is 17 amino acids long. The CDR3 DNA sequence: TGTGCCAGCAGCCAAGGGGCAGGGGTCGGAACGAACTACGAGCAGTACTTC. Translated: CASSQGAGVGTNYEQYF.

Here the CDR3 reads CASQLGVVIYEQYF. The DNA for the CDR3 is TGTGCCAGCCAGCTAGGGGTTGTAATCTACGAGCAGTACTTC. The V and J genes are TRBV6-4 and TRBJ2-7; D is possibly TRBD1 (5 bases). This CDR3 has 14 residues. Germline V gene data show CDR1 as MRHNA and CDR2 as SNTAGT. Trimming removed 8 bases at V and 3 bases at J, with 17 bases between.

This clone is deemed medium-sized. The CDR3 DNA follows: TGTGCCACCCTGGGGGGGACTGAAGCTTTCTTT. Its translation: CATLGGTEAFF. The V gene is TRBV6-6, the J gene TRBJ1-1; D may be TRBD1 (5 bases). V was cut by 10 bases and J by 5 bases, with 11 bases left in between. There are 11 residues in the CDR3. CDR1 is MNHNY, CDR2 SVGAGI, per germline (reference sequence).